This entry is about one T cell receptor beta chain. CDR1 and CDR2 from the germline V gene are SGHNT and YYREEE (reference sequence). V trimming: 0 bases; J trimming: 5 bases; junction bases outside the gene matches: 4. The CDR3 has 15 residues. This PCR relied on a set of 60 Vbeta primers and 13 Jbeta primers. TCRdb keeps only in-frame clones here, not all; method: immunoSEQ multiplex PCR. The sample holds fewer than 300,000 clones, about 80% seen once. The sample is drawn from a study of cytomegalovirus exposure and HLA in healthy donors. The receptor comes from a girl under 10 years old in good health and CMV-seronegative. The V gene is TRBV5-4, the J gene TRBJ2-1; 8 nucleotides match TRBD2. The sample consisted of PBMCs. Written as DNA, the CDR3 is TGTGCCAGCAGCTTGGAAGCGGGGGCCAACAATGAGCAGTTCTTC. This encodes CASSLEAGANNEQFF.